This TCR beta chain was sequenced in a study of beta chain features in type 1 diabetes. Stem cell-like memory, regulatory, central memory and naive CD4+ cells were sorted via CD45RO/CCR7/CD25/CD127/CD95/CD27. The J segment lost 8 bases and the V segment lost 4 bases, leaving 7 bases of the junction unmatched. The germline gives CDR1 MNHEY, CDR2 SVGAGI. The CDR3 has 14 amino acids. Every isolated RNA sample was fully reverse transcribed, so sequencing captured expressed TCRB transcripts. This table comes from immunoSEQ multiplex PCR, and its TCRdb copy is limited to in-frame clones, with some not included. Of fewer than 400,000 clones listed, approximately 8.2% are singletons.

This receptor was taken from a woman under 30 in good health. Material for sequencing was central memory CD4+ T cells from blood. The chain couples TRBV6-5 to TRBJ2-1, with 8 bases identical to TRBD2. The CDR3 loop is CASSSGTSFYEQFF. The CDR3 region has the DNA TGTGCCAGCAGTTCCGGGACTAGTTTTTATGAGCAGTTCTTC.